Listed below are T cell receptor beta chains from one sample, sequenced in a study of blood T cell repertoires in COVID-19. Sequencing used immunoSEQ multiplex PCR; TCRdb keeps in-frame clones, though not all of them. The table has 300,000 to 400,000 clones, 88% seen once; the top ten hold roughly 4%. Material: peripheral blood. The receptors originated from a woman aged 50 to 60 with active or convalescent COVID-19. Each CDR3 is given with its conserved first and last residue. Fields, in order: D gene, J gene, clone size, V gene, CDR3 protein, CDR3 DNA. The D gene is left open where the match is weak. Not every row has a clone size; where given, it reads once, few, many or a size class.

d_gene: TRBD1; j_gene: TRBJ2-2; abundance: once; v_gene: TRBV7-8; CDR3aa: CASSPGTVNTGELFF; CDR3nt: TGTGCCAGCAGCCCCGGGACAGTGAACACCGGGGAGCTGTTTTTT
d_gene: -; j_gene: TRBJ1-2; abundance: -; v_gene: TRBV19; CDR3aa: CASSDDRPNYGYTF; CDR3nt: TGTGCCAGTAGCGACGACAGGCCTAACTATGGCTACACCTTC
d_gene: -; j_gene: TRBJ2-3; abundance: -; v_gene: TRBV27; CDR3aa: CATSGGPRRDTQYF; CDR3nt: TGTGCCACCTCAGGCGGGCCCCGGAGGGATACGCAGTATTTT
d_gene: -; j_gene: TRBJ2-2; abundance: -; v_gene: TRBV14; CDR3aa: CASSQRKVWQEDNTGELFF; CDR3nt: TGTGCCAGCAGCCAAAGAAAGGTCTGGCAGGAAGATAACACCGGGGAGCTGTTTTTT
d_gene: TRBD1; j_gene: TRBJ2-7; abundance: -; v_gene: TRBV27; CDR3aa: CASSFTSGQAYEQYF; CDR3nt: TGTGCCAGCAGTTTTACATCCGGACAGGCCTACGAGCAGTACTTC
d_gene: -; j_gene: TRBJ2-7; abundance: -; v_gene: TRBV6-2/TRBV6-3; CDR3aa: CASSRGQFEQYF; CDR3nt: TGTGCCAGCAGCCGAGGTCAGTTCGAGCAGTACTTC
d_gene: -; j_gene: TRBJ1-1; abundance: -; v_gene: TRBV7-9; CDR3aa: CASYAGSSLSAFF; CDR3nt: TGTGCCAGCTATGCAGGGTCGAGCCTCAGCGCTTTCTTT
d_gene: -; j_gene: TRBJ1-1; abundance: -; v_gene: TRBV27; CDR3aa: CASSPGQMNTEAFF; CDR3nt: TGTGCCAGCAGTCCGGGACAAATGAACACTGAAGCTTTCTTT
d_gene: TRBD1; j_gene: TRBJ2-7; abundance: -; v_gene: TRBV6-6; CDR3aa: CASSPGTGGTEQYF; CDR3nt: TGTGCCAGCAGCCCCGGGACAGGGGGCACCGAGCAGTACTTC
d_gene: -; j_gene: TRBJ2-1; abundance: -; v_gene: TRBV14; CDR3aa: CASSLTRGAHNEQFF; CDR3nt: TGTGCCAGCAGCCTTACCCGCGGGGCCCACAATGAGCAGTTCTTC
d_gene: -; j_gene: TRBJ1-2; abundance: -; v_gene: TRBV19; CDR3aa: CASSIYTQNYGYTF; CDR3nt: TGTGCCAGTAGTATTTACACCCAAAACTATGGCTACACCTTC
d_gene: -; j_gene: TRBJ1-1; abundance: -; v_gene: TRBV11-2; CDR3aa: CASSLSRTEAFF; CDR3nt: TGTGCCAGCAGCTTATCGCGCACTGAAGCTTTCTTT
d_gene: TRBD2; j_gene: TRBJ2-5; abundance: -; v_gene: TRBV24-1; CDR3aa: CATSDPTPVGGAGETQYF; CDR3nt: TGTGCCACCAGTGATCCCACACCGGTGGGAGGGGCGGGAGAGACCCAGTACTTC
d_gene: TRBD2; j_gene: TRBJ2-7; abundance: -; v_gene: TRBV5-1; CDR3aa: CASSLDPGGPSSYEQYF; CDR3nt: TGCGCCAGCAGCTTGGATCCGGGAGGACCGAGCTCCTACGAGCAGTACTTC
d_gene: TRBD1; j_gene: TRBJ1-3; abundance: -; v_gene: TRBV30; CDR3aa: CAWSTSQGGRNTIYF; CDR3nt: TGTGCCTGGAGCACATCACAGGGGGGGAGGAACACCATATATTTT
d_gene: -; j_gene: TRBJ2-3; abundance: -; v_gene: TRBV7-9; CDR3aa: CASSPGMSSTDTQYF; CDR3nt: TGTGCCAGCAGCCCAGGGATGTCTAGCACAGATACGCAGTATTTT
d_gene: -; j_gene: TRBJ1-1; abundance: -; v_gene: TRBV7-2; CDR3aa: CASSLLSGSRTLNTEAFF; CDR3nt: TGTGCCAGCAGCTTACTTTCAGGAAGTAGAACTTTGAACACTGAAGCTTTCTTT